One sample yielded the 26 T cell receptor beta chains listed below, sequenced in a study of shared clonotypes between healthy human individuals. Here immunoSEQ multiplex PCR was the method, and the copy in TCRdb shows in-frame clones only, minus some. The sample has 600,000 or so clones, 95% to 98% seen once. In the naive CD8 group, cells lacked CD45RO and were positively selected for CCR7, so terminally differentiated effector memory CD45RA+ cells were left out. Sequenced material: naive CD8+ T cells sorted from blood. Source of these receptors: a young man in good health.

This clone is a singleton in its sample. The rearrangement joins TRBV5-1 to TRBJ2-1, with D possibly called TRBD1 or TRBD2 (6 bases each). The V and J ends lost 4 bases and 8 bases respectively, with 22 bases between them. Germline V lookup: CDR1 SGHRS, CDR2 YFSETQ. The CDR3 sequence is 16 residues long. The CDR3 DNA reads TGCGCCAGCAGCGAAAGGGGGGTACCCTTGGTCGATGAGCAGTTCTTC. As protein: CASSERGVPLVDEQFF.

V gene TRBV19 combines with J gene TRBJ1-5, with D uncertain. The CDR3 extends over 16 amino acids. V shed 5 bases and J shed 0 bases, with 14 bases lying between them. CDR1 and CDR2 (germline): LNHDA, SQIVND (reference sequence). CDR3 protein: CASSPGYPFSNQPQHF. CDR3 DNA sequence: TGTGCCAGTAGTCCAGGCTACCCCTTTAGCAATCAGCCCCAGCATTTT.

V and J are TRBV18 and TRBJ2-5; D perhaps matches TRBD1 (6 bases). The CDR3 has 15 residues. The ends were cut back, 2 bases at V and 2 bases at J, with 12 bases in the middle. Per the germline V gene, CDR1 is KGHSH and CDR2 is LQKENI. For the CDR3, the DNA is TGTGCCAGCTCACCAAGAGTACAGGGACAAGAGACCCAGTACTTC. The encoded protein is CASSPRVQGQETQYF.

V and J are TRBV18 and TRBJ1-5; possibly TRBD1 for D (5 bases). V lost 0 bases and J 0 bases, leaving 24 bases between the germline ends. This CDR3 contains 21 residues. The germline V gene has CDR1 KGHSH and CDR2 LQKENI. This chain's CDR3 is CASSPPPEGRAGVHSNQPQHF. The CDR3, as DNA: TGTGCCAGCTCACCACCCCCTGAGGGCAGGGCCGGGGTCCATAGCAATCAGCCCCAGCATTTT.

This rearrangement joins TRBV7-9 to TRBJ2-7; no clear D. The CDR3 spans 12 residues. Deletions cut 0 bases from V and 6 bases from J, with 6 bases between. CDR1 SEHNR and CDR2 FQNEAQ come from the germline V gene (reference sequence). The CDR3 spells CASSLALGEQYF. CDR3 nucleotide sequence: TGTGCCAGCAGCTTAGCGTTGGGCGAGCAGTACTTC.

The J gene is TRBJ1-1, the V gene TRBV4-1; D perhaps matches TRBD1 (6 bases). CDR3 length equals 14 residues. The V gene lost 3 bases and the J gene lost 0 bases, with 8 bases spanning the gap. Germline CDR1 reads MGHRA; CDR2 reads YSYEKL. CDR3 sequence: CASSHQGMNTEAFF. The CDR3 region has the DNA TGCGCCAGCAGCCATCAGGGGATGAACACTGAAGCTTTCTTT.

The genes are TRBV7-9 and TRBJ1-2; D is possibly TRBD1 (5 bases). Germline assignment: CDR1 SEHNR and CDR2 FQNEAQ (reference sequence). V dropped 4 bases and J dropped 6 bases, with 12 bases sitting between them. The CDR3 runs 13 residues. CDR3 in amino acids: CASSSLWGDGYTF. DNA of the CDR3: TGTGCCAGCAGCTCTCTTTGGGGGGATGGCTACACCTTC.

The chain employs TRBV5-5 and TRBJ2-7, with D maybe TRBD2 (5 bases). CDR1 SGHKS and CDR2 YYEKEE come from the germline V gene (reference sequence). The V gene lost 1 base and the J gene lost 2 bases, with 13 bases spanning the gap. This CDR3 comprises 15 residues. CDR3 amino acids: CASSLRGLDTYEQYF. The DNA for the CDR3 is TGTGCCAGCAGCTTGAGAGGACTTGACACCTACGAGCAGTACTTC.

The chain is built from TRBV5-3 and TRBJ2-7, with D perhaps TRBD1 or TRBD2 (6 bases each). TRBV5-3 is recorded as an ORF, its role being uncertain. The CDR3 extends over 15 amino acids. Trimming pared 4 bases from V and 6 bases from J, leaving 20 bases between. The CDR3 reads CARSPRRGEECEQYF. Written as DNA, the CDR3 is TGTGCCAGAAGCCCGCGGAGGGGGGAAGAGTGCGAGCAGTACTTC.

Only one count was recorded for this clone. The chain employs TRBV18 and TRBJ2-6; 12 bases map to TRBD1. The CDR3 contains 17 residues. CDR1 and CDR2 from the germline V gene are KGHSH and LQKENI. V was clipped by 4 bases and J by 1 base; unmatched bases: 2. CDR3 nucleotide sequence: TGTGCCAGCTCACAGGGACAGGGGGCTTCTGGGGCCAACGTCCTGACTTTC. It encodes CASSQGQGASGANVLTF.

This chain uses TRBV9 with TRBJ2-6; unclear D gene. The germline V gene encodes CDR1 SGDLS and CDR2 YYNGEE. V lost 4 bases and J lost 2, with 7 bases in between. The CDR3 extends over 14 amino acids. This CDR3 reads CASSPPAGANVLTF. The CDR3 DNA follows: TGTGCCAGCAGCCCCCCGGCTGGGGCCAACGTCCTGACTTTC.

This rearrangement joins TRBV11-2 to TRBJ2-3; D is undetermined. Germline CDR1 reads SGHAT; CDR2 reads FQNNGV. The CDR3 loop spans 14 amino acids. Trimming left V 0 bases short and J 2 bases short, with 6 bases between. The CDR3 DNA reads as TGTGCCAGCAGCTTAGATGGAACCACAGATACGCAGTATTTT. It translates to CASSLDGTTDTQYF.

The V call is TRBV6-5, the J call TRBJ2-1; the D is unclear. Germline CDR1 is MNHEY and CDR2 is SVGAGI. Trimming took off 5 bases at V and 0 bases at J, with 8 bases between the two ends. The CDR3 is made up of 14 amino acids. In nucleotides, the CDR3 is TGTGCCAGCAGTCAGGCAAGCTCCTACAATGAGCAGTTCTTC. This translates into CASSQASSYNEQFF.

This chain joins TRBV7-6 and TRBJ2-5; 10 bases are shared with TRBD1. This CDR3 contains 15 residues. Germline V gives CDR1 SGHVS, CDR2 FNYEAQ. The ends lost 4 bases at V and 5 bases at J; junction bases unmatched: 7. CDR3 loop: CASSWGTGERETQYF. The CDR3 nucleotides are TGTGCCAGCAGCTGGGGGACAGGGGAGCGGGAGACCCAGTACTTC.

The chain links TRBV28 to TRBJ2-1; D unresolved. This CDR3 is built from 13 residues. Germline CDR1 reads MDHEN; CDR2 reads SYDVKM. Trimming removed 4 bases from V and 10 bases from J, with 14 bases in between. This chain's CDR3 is CASSSLSSREQFF. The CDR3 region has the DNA TGTGCCAGCAGTTCTCTTAGCTCTAGGGAGCAGTTCTTC.

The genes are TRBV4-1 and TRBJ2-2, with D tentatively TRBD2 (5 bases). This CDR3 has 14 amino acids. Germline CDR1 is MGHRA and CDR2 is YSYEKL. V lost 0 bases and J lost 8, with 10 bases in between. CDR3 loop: CASSQDRGKGELFF. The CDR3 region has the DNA TGCGCCAGCAGCCAAGATAGAGGGAAAGGGGAGCTGTTTTTT.

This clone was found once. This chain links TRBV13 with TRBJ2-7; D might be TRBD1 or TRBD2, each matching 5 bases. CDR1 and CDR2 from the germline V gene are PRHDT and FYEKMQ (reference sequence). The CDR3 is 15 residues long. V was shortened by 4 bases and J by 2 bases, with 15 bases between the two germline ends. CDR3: CASSSLGQGAYEQYF. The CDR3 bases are TGTGCCAGCAGCTCCCTGGGGCAGGGAGCCTACGAGCAGTACTTC. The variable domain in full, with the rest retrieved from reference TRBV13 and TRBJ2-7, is AAGVIQSPRHLIKEKRETATLKCYPIPRHDTVYWYQQGPGQDPQFLISFYEKMQSDKGSIPDRFSAQQFSDYHSELNMSSLELGDSALYFCASSSLGQGAYEQYFGPGTRLTVT.

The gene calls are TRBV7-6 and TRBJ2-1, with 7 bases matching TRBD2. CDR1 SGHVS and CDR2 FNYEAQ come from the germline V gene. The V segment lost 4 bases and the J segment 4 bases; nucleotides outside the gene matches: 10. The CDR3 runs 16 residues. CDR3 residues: CASSSDYAGDYNEQFF. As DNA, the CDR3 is TGTGCCAGCAGCTCTGACTACGCGGGAGATTACAATGAGCAGTTCTTC.

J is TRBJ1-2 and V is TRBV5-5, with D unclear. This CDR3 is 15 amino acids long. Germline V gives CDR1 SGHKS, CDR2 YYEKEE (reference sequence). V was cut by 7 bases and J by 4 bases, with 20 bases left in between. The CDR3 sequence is CASLFDSRKTYGYTF. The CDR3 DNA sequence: TGTGCCAGCCTCTTCGACTCGCGAAAGACCTATGGCTACACCTTC. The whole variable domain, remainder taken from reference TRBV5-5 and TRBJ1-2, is DAGVTQSPTHLIKTRGQQVTLRCSPISGHKSVSWYQQVLGQGPQFIFQYYEKEERGRGNFPDRFSARQFPNYSSELNVNALLLGDSALYLCASLFDSRKTYGYTFGSGTRLTVV.

CDR3 nucleotide sequence: TGTGCCAGCAGTTTGGATCCGGGGGCCGAGCAGTACTTC. It codes for CASSLDPGAEQYF. The V and J genes are TRBV27 and TRBJ2-7; D possibly uses TRBD1 or TRBD2 (6 bases each). The germline V gene has CDR1 MNHEY and CDR2 SMNVEV (reference sequence). V gave up 3 bases and J gave up 6 bases, with 12 bases separating them. The CDR3 spans 13 residues.

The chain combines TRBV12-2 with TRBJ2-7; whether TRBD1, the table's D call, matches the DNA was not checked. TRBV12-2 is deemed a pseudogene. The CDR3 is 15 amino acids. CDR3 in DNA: TGTGCAAGTCGCTTAGCCCGAACAGGGGTCTACGAGCAGTACTTC. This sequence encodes CASRLARTGVYEQYF.

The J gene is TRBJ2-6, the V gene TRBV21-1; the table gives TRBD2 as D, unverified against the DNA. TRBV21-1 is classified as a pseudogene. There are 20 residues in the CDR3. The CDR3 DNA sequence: TGTGCCAGCAGCACTTGGTCGGGACTAGCGGAAGACTCTGGGGCCAACGTCCTGACTTTC. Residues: CASSTWSGLAEDSGANVLTF.

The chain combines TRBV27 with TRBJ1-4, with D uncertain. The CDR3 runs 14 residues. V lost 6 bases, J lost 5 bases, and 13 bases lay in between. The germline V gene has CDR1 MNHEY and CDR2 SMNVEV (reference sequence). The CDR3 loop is CASSRSGWNEKLFF. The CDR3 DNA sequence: TGTGCCAGCAGCCGATCGGGGTGGAATGAAAAACTGTTTTTT.

In nucleotides, the CDR3 is TGTGCCGGCTCCGGACGTAAACTGTATGGCTACACCTTC. Translating gives CAGSGRKLYGYTF. The rearrangement uses TRBV2 and TRBJ1-2; D unresolved. Germline V CDR1 and CDR2: SNHLY, FYNNEI. The CDR3 has 13 amino acids. Trimming took off 11 bases at V and 5 bases at J, with 18 bases between the two ends.

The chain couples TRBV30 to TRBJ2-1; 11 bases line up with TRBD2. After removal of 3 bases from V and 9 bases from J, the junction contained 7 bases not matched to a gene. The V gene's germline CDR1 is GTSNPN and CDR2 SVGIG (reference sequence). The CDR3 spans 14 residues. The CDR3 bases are TGTGCCTGGAGACTAGCGGGAGCGGTCGGTGAGCAGTTCTTC. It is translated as CAWRLAGAVGEQFF.

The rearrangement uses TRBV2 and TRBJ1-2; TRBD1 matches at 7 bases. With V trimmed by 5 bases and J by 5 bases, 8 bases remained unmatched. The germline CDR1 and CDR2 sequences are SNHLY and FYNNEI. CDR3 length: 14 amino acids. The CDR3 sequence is CASSLGQITYGYTF. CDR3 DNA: TGTGCCAGCAGTCTGGGACAGATAACATATGGCTACACCTTC.